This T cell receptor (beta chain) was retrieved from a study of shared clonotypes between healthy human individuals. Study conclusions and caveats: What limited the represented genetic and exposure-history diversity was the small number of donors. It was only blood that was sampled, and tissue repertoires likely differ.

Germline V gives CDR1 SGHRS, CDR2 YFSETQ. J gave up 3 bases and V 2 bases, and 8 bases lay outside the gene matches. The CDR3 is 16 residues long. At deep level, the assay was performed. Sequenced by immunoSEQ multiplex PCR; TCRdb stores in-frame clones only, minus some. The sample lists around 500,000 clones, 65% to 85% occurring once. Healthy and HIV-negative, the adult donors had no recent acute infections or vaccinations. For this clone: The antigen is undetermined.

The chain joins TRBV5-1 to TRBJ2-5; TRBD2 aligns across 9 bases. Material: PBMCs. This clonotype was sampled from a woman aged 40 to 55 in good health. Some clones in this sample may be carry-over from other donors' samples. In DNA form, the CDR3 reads TGCGCCAGCAGCTTCGGGCTAGCGGGAATGAAAGAGACCCAGTACTTC. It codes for CASSFGLAGMKETQYF.